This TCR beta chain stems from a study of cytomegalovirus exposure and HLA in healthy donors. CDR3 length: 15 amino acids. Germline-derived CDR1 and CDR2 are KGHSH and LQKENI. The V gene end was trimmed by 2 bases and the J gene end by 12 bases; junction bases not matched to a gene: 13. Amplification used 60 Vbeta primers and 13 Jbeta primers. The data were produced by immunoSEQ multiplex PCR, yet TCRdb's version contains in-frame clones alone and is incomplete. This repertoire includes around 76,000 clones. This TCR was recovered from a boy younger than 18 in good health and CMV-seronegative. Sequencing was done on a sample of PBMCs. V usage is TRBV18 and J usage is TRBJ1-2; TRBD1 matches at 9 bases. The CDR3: CASSPGPGQGRVDTF. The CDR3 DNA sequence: TGTGCCAGCTCACCAGGTCCGGGACAGGGAAGAGTCGACACCTTC.